One sample yielded the 5 T cell receptor beta chains listed below, sequenced in a study of T cell responses to AZD1222 COVID-19 vaccine. Sequencing was performed with immunoSEQ multiplex PCR; in TCRdb, only in-frame clones are kept and a portion is missing. This table has some 140,000 clones, 84% appearing once. The sequenced sample was peripheral blood, obtained on day 0 of AZD1222 vaccination. These TCRs come from an adult in good health.

The rearrangement links TRBV19 to TRBJ1-2; D gene unclear. The CDR3 extends over 14 amino acids. V was shortened by 6 bases and J by 5 bases, with 16 bases between the two germline ends. From germline, CDR1 is LNHDA and CDR2 SQIVND (reference sequence). The DNA of the CDR3 is TGTGCCAGTAGCGTCCAGCCCTCGTATTATGGCTACACCTTC. Protein sequence: CASSVQPSYYGYTF. Full variable domain (outside the CDR3, taken from reference TRBV19 and TRBJ1-2): DGGITQSPKYLFRKEGQNVTLSCEQNLNHDAMYWYRQDPGQGLRLIYYSQIVNDFQKGDIAEGYSVSREKKESFPLTVTSAQKNPTAFYLCASSVQPSYYGYTFGSGTRLTVV.

This clone was detected only a few times. V and J are TRBV5-6 and TRBJ1-2; tentatively, D is TRBD1 (5 bases). Germline CDR1 reads SGHDT; CDR2 reads YYEEEE. The length of the CDR3 is 17 residues. V gave up 4 bases and J gave up 2 bases, with 21 bases separating them. The CDR3: CASSVGLIKIKNYGYTF. The CDR3 DNA reads as TGTGCCAGCAGCGTGGGACTGATCAAGATTAAGAACTATGGCTACACCTTC.

J is TRBJ1-3 and V is TRBV4-1; no clear D gene. The CDR3 runs to 17 residues. The V end lost 1 base, the J end lost 0 bases, and 13 bases lay between the germline ends. Germline lookup yields CDR1 MGHRA and CDR2 YSYEKL. The CDR3 protein is CASSQGGTKNSGNTIYF. The CDR3 coding sequence is TGCGCCAGCAGCCAAGGGGGAACCAAAAACTCTGGAAACACCATATATTTT.

The chain uses TRBV28 and TRBJ1-1; no clear D. The V gene lost 6 bases and the J gene lost 1 base, with 12 bases spanning the gap. This CDR3 region has 14 residues. Germline V gives CDR1 MDHEN, CDR2 SYDVKM. The CDR3 loop is CASSLSTKNTEAFF. The CDR3 region has the DNA TGTGCCAGCAGCTTGAGCACTAAGAACACTGAAGCTTTCTTT.

The J gene is TRBJ1-2, the V gene TRBV5-1; 8 nucleotides agree with TRBD1. This CDR3 region has 14 residues. V trimming: 4 bases; J trimming: 4 bases; junction bases outside the gene matches: 6. CDR1 and CDR2 (germline): SGHRS, YFSETQ. CDR3 nucleotide sequence: TGCGCCAGCAGCACCGGACAGGGAGGCTATGGCTACACCTTC. As protein: CASSTGQGGYGYTF.